The TCR beta chain under discussion was sequenced for a study of CD8 T cells in Susac syndrome. Looked up from germline, CDR1 is LNHDA and CDR2 is SQIVND (reference sequence). The CDR3 is made up of 15 amino acids. V shed 5 bases, J shed 1 base, and the junction held 4 bases outside the gene matches. RNA in amounts of roughly 0.5 to 1 ug was reverse transcribed with random hexamers. The immunoSEQ assay covered 54 Vbeta and 13 Jbeta segments for CDR3. MiXCR, applied by TCRdb to the immunoSEQ multiplex PCR reads, yields one record per CDR3 protein. The profile shows around 270,000 distinct CDR3 sequences, approximately 85% of them singletons. The multiple sclerosis control group was made up of treatment-naive patients with stable or active relapsing-remitting disease.

This TCR was recovered from a human donor with multiple sclerosis. Sequencing was carried out using CD8+ T cells from PBMCs. This chain joins TRBV19 and TRBJ1-5; 8 nucleotides line up with TRBD1. The CDR3 DNA reads TGTGCCAGTAGTCCCGGGACAGGAAGCAATCAGCCCCAGCATTTT. Amino acids: CASSPGTGSNQPQHF.